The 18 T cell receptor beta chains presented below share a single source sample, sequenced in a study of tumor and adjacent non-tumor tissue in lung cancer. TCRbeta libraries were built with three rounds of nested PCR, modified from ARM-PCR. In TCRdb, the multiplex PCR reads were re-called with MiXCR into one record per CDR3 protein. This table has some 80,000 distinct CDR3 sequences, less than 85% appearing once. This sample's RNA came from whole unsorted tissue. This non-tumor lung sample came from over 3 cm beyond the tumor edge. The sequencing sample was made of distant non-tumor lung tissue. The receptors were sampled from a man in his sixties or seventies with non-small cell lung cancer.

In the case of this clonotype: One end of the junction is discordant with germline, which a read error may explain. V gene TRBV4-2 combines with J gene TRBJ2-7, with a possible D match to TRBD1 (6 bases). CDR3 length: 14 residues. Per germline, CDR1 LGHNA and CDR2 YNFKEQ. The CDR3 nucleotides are TGTGCCAGCAACCAAGATACAGGGATCGACGTGCAGTACTTC. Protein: CASNQDTGIDVQYF.

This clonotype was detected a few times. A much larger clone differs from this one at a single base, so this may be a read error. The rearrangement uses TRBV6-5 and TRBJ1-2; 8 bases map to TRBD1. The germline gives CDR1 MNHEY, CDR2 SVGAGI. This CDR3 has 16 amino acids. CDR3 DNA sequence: TGTGCCAACAGTTACTCGAGGACAGGGCGAAACTATGGCTACACCTTC. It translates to CANSYSRTGRNYGYTF.

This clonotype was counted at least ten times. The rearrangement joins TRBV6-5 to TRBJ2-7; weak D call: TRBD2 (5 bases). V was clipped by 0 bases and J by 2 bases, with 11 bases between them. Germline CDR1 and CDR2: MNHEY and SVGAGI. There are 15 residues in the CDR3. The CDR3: CASSYSAGGAYEQYF. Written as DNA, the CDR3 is TGTGCCAGCAGTTACTCGGCGGGTGGGGCCTACGAGCAGTACTTC.

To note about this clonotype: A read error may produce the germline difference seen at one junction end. CDR3 coding DNA: TGTGCCAGGTATACCGTGAATGAGCAGTTATTC. Translation gives CARYTVNEQLF. The rearrangement links TRBV6-5 to TRBJ2-1; no definite D call. Germline V gene data show CDR1 as MNHEY and CDR2 as SVGAGI. The CDR3 has 11 residues.

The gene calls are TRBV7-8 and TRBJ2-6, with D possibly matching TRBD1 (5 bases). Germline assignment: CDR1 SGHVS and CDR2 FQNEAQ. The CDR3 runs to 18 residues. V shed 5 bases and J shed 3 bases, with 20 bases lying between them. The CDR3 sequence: CASSRLGLNLVGANVLTF. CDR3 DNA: TGTGCCAGCAGCCGATTGGGGCTAAACCTGGTTGGGGCCAACGTCCTGACTTTC.

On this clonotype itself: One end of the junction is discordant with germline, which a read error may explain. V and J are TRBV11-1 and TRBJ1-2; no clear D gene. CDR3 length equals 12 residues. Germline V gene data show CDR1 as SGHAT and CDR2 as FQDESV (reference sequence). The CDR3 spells CASSLYSYCYTF. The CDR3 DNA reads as TGTGCCAGCAGTTTATACAGCTATTGCTACACTTTC.

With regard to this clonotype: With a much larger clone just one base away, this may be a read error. CDR3 in amino acids: CASSYSETNTDMQYF. In nucleotides, the CDR3 is TGTGCCAGCAGTTACTCCGAGACCAACACAGATATGCAGTATTTT. The chain employs TRBV6-5 and TRBJ2-3; D not resolved. This CDR3 contains 15 residues. Per the germline V gene, CDR1 is MNHEY and CDR2 is SVGAGI.

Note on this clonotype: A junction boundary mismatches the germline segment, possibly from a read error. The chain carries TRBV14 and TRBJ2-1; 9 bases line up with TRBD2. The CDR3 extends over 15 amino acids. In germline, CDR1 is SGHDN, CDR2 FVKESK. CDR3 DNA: TGTGCCAGCAGCCAAGAGACTAGCGGAAATGATGAGCAGTTATTC. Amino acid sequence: CASSQETSGNDEQLF.

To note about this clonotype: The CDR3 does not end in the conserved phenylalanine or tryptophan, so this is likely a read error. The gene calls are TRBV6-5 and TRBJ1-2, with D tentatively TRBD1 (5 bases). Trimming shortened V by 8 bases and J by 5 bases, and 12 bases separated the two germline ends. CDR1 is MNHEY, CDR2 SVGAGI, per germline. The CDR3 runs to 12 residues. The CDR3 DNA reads TGTGCCAGCTGGGGGGGTGGTTATGGCTACACCTTA. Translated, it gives CASWGGGYGYTL.

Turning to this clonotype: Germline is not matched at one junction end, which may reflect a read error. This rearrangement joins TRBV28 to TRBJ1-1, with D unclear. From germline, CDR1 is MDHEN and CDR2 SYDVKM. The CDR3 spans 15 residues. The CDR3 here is CTSSLWPSYYAEAFF. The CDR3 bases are TGTACCAGCAGCTTATGGCCCAGTTACTACGCTGAAGCTTTCTTT.

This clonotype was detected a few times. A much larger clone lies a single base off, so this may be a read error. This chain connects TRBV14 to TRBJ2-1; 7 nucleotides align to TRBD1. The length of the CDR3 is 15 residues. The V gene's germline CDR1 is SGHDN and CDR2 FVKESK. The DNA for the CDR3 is TGTGTCAGCAGCCTGAGACAGGGATTTAGCAATGAGCAGTTCTTC. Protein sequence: CVSSLRQGFSNEQFF.

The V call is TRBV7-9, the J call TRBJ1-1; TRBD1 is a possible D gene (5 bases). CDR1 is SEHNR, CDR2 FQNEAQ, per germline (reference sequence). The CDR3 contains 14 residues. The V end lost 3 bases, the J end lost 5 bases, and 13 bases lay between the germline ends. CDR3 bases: TGTGCCAGCAGCTTCCAGGGAGGAAAGACTGAAGCTTTCTTT. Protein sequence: CASSFQGGKTEAFF.

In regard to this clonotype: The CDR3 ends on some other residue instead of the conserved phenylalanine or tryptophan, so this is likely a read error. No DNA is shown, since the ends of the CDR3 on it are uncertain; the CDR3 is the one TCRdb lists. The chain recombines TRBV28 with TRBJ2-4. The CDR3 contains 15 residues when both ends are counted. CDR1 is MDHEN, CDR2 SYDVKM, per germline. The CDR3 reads CASSLYPLAKNIRYL.

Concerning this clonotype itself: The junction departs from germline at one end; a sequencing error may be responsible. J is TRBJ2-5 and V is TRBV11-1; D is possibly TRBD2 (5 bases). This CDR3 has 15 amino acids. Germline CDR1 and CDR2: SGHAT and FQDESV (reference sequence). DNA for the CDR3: TGTGCCAGCAGCTTAAGTCTAGCATACCGAGAGACCCAGTATTTC. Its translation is CASSLSLAYRETQYF.

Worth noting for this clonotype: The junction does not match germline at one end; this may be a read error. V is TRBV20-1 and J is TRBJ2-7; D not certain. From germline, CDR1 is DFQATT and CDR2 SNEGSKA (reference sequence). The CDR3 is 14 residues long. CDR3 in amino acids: CSAYRTLESYKQYF. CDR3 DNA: TGCAGTGCTTATAGGACCCTGGAATCCTACAAGCAGTACTTC.

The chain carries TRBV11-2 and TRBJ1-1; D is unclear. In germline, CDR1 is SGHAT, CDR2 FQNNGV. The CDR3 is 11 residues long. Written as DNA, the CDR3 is TGTGCGAGCGCCAAGGTGGACGAGGCTTTCTTT. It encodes CASAKVDEAFF.

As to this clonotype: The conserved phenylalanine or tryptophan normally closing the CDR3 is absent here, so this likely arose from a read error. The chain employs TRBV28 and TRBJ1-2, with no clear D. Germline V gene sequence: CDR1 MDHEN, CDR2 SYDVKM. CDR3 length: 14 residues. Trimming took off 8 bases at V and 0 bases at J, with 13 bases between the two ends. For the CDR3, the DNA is TGTGCCAGCGGAAAGGCGTTAGCTAACTATGGCTACACCTTA. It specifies CASGKALANYGYTL.

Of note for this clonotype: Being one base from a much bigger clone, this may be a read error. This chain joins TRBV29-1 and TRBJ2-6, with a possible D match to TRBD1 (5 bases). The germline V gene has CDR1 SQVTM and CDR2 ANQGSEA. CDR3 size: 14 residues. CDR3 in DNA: TGCAGCGTTTCTTCCATCTCTGGGGCCAACGTCCTGATTTTC. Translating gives CSVSSISGANVLIF.